This T cell receptor (beta chain) was sequenced during a study of blood T cell repertoires in COVID-19. In the study's own analysis: From reference gene primer amplification, estimates of nucleated cell counts were derived. The data were produced by immunoSEQ multiplex PCR, yet TCRdb's version contains in-frame clones alone and is incomplete. Clone size and the V and J calls come from that table; the DNA yielded D and trimming. The sample has approximately 160,000 clones; almost 85% are singletons. CDR3 length equals 13 residues. Between the trimmed V and J ends, which lost 6 bases and 5 bases, there was a span of 13 bases.

The V and J genes are TRBV12-3 or TRBV12-4 and TRBJ2-5; D perhaps matches TRBD2 (7 bases). This clonotype was obtained from a man in his forties who had recovered from COVID-19. Source material: peripheral blood. This chain's CDR3 is CASSRGAGETQYF. The CDR3 DNA reads TGTGCCAGCAGCCGGGGGGCCGGTGAGACCCAGTACTTC.